This T cell receptor (beta chain) stems from a study of CD8 T cells in Susac syndrome (dated by TCRdb to between 2019 and 2020). A note on the overall study: Whether CD8+ T cell activation and differentiation in Susac syndrome was antigen driven was tested using repertoire sequencing. The investigation overall reported the following: The TCR sequencing and HLA analysis was acknowledged to have included a relatively small number of individuals.

CDR1 MGHDK and CDR2 SYGVNS are derived from the germline V gene. The CDR3 runs 17 residues from the cysteine to the phenylalanine. The DNA shown is the 51-base CDR3, in frame from base 1. The germline V end is reduced by 7 bases and the J end by 1 base; junction bases left unmatched: 10. In regard to this clonotype: This clone's antigen is unknown. One base away there is no much larger clone; base qualities are not given.

High-throughput TCR beta sequencing profiled peripheral blood CD8+ and CD4+ T cells from healthy donors, Susac syndrome patients and multiple sclerosis patients. Healthy donors were included as age- and sex-matched controls. CD8+ TEMRA cells were enriched by FACS, while bulk CD8+ and CD4+ T cells were purified by magnetic negative isolation. Blood was collected in EDTA tubes and processed within 24 hours, with PBMCs isolated through density gradient centrifugation. PBMCs intended for TCR sequencing were frozen in liquid nitrogen and were later thawed in a 37 degrees C water bath. Purity of sorted or isolated CD4+, CD8+ and CD8+ TEMRA cells was at least 90%. RNA was extracted using the RNeasy kit, and about 0.45 to 1 microgram was reverse transcribed with random hexamers. The immunoSEQ multiplex PCR assay, covering 54 Vbeta and 13 Jbeta segments, was used to amplify TCR beta CDR3 regions. PCR amplification bias was corrected by using a synthetic template baseline for primer optimization and computational correction. The authors processed their data as follows. Reads were assigned to V, D and J genes according to IMGT and analyzed in immunoSEQ Analyzer, with only productive sequences retained. Clonality was calculated as one minus the Shannon entropy normalized by log2 of the number of productive unique sequences. Public and private clones were assessed among the 100 most prevalent clones of each patient and control. Clones were defined as Susac-specific when absent from the healthy and MS cohorts, from about 970 published viral clones and from other ImmuneACCESS disease sequences. TCRdb trimmed the raw reads at Q25, called clones with MiXCR and kept productive beta chains. Each CDR3 protein appears once, grouped with its most common genes and DNA. The V and J calls and clone size come from TCRdb's table, not from the authors' own analysis. The sample table lists over 100,000 distinct CDR3 sequences, roughly 97% of them with a count of one. Clones ranked in the top ten supply under 0.1% of the sample.

The sequence was collected from a human donor in good health. Sequences were obtained from CD4+ T cells from PBMCs. The sequence is built from TRBV25-1 and TRBJ2-6; TRBD2 lines up with 7 middle nucleotides. The CDR3 protein sequence reads: CASILGGDPSGANVLTF. The DNA is as follows: TGTGCCAGCATCCTGGGAGGGGATCCGTCTGGGGCCAACGTCCTGACTTTC.